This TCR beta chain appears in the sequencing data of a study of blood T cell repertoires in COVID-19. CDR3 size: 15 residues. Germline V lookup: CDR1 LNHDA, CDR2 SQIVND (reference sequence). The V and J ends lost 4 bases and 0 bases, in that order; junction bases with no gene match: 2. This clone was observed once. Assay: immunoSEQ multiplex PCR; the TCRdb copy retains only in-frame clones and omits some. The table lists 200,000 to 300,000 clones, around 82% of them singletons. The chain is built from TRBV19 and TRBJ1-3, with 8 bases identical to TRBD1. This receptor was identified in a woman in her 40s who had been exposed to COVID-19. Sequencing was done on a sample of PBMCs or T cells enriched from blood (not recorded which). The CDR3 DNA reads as TGTGCCAGTAGTACCGGGACAGGCTCTGGAAACACCATATATTTT. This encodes CASSTGTGSGNTIYF.